The next 30 T cell receptor beta chains were all read from a single sample in a study of blood T cell repertoires in COVID-19. Here immunoSEQ multiplex PCR was the method, and the copy in TCRdb shows in-frame clones only, minus some. The sample lists 360,000 or so clones, roughly 89% occurring once. The sequenced material came from peripheral blood. These receptors were collected from a man younger than 35 with active or convalescent COVID-19.

The V call is TRBV27, the J call TRBJ1-1; D uncertain. The CDR3 has 13 amino acids. Per germline, CDR1 MNHEY and CDR2 SMNVEV (reference sequence). V dropped 2 bases and J dropped 3 bases, with 7 bases sitting between them. The CDR3 loop reads CASSLEVYTEAFF. The CDR3 coding sequence is TGTGCCAGCAGTTTAGAGGTGTACACTGAAGCTTTCTTT.

This chain joins TRBV18 and TRBJ1-4, with D possibly TRBD1 on 6 matching bases. The CDR3 is 15 residues long. The ends were cut back, 1 base at V and 5 bases at J, with 11 bases in the middle. Germline assignment: CDR1 KGHSH and CDR2 LQKENI. In DNA form, the CDR3 reads TGTGCCAGCTCACCACGGACAGCTCGGAATGAAAAACTGTTTTTT. This gives the protein CASSPRTARNEKLFF.

The CDR3 loop is CASSYYLRDSQETQYF. In DNA form, the CDR3 reads TGTGCCAGCAGTTACTATCTCCGGGACAGTCAAGAGACCCAGTACTTC. This chain uses TRBV6-2 or TRBV6-3 with TRBJ2-5; TRBD1 aligns across 7 bases. This CDR3 region has 16 residues. Germline trimming cut 1 base from V and 2 bases from J; bases unmatched to any gene: 7. Germline CDR1 and CDR2: MNHEY and SVGEGT.

The V gene is TRBV5-6, the J gene TRBJ2-1, with 9 bases aligning to TRBD2. V was pared by 6 bases and J by 3 bases, with 4 bases of the junction left unmatched. This CDR3 contains 14 residues. The germline V gene has CDR1 SGHDT and CDR2 YYEEEE. The CDR3 loop reads CASTTSGSYNEQFF. CDR3 coding DNA: TGTGCCAGCACGACTAGCGGAAGCTACAATGAGCAGTTCTTC.

This clone was counted a single time. The chain uses TRBV7-2 and TRBJ2-1, with D tentatively TRBD2 (5 bases). The CDR3 is 14 residues long. Trimming left V 1 base short and J 10 bases short, with 14 bases between. Germline V lookup: CDR1 SGHTA, CDR2 FQGNSA. CDR3 loop: CASSLGLAPVEQFF. The CDR3 DNA reads as TGTGCCAGCAGCTTAGGGTTAGCGCCCGTAGAGCAGTTCTTC.

This chain connects TRBV9 to TRBJ2-1; D gene uncertain. This CDR3 comprises 15 residues. Trimming took 1 base from V and 2 from J, leaving 10 bases between them. Germline CDR1 SGDLS, CDR2 YYNGEE. The CDR3 here is CASSVTSIPYNEQFF. The CDR3 DNA follows: TGTGCCAGCAGCGTAACCTCTATCCCCTACAATGAGCAGTTCTTC.

The chain combines TRBV4-3 with TRBJ1-1; 7 bases are a match to TRBD1. Germline CDR1 is LGHNA and CDR2 is YSLEER. V was clipped by 6 bases and J by 6 bases; unmatched bases: 10. The CDR3 loop spans 14 amino acids. The CDR3 coding sequence is TGCGCCAGCAGGCAGACAGGGCAGGAGCCTGAAGCTTTCTTT. Protein: CASRQTGQEPEAFF.

This chain uses TRBV4-3 with TRBJ1-5; D gene unclear. The CDR3 runs 18 residues. V was cut by 0 bases and J by 0 bases, with 15 bases left in between. Germline V lookup: CDR1 LGHNA, CDR2 YSLEER. The CDR3 loop is CASSQDDVRSYSNQPQHF. The CDR3 coding sequence is TGCGCCAGCAGCCAAGATGACGTCCGGAGTTATAGCAATCAGCCCCAGCATTTT.

The table lists this clone with a count of one. J is TRBJ1-4 and V is TRBV7-2; 8 bases line up with TRBD1. Trimming took 2 bases from V and 8 from J; bases not matched to a gene: 1. Germline CDR1 and CDR2: SGHTA and FQGNSA. The CDR3 runs to 13 residues. This CDR3 reads CASSLRTGEKLFF. CDR3 DNA: TGTGCCAGCAGCTTAAGGACAGGGGAAAAACTGTTTTTT.

For this clone: Other DNA sequences within the sample encode an identical CDR3. This chain joins TRBV28 and TRBJ1-2; no reliable D call. Trimming pared 8 bases from V and 1 base from J, leaving 11 bases between. The CDR3 extends over 13 amino acids. Germline CDR1 is MDHEN and CDR2 is SYDVKM. The DNA of the CDR3 is TGTGCCAGCCGGGGAGGCAGTAACTATGGCTACACCTTC. Protein product: CASRGGSNYGYTF.

The J gene is TRBJ2-7, the V gene TRBV4-3; 12 bases are a match to TRBD2. CDR3 size: 19 residues. Germline CDR1 and CDR2: LGHNA and YSLEER. J gave up 0 bases and V 1 base, and 10 bases lay outside the gene matches. The CDR3 coding sequence is TGCGCCAGCAGCCAAGGACCGACTAGCGGGAGCGTTAGCTCCTACGAGCAGTACTTC. Encoded protein: CASSQGPTSGSVSSYEQYF.

The chain is built from TRBV3-1 (or the pseudogene TRBV3-2) and TRBJ1-1; D not certain. The V and J ends lost 5 bases and 0 bases respectively, with 7 bases between them. The CDR3 covers 13 residues. CDR1 LGHDT and CDR2 YNNKEL come from the germline V gene (reference sequence). The CDR3 sequence is CASSFVVNTEAFF. DNA for the CDR3: TGTGCCAGCAGCTTCGTCGTGAACACTGAAGCTTTCTTT.

This clone was seen a handful of times. The chain joins TRBV6-5 to TRBJ1-6, with TRBD1 as a possible D gene (5 bases). Trimming removed 6 bases from V and 10 bases from J, with 13 bases in between. This CDR3 has 13 amino acids. The germline V gene encodes CDR1 MNHEY and CDR2 SVGAGI. The CDR3 here is CASRGRVGSPLHF. For the CDR3, the DNA is TGTGCCAGCAGGGGCAGGGTCGGGTCACCCCTCCACTTT.

The V call is TRBV6-1, the J call TRBJ1-2; weak D call: TRBD1 (6 bases). Between the trimmed V and J ends, which lost 1 base and 5 bases, there was a span of 29 bases. There are 20 residues in the CDR3. Germline V gene lookup returns CDR1 MNHNS and CDR2 SASEGT. CDR3 region: CASSEEYSGRGGGGSYGYTF. The CDR3 bases are TGTGCCAGCAGTGAAGAATATAGTGGCAGGGGCGGAGGAGGATCGTATGGCTACACCTTC.

Only one count was recorded for this clone. CDR3 amino acids: CASSAGLADNEQFF. Written as DNA, the CDR3 is TGTGCCAGTAGTGCGGGACTAGCGGACAATGAGCAGTTCTTC. The V call is TRBV19, the J call TRBJ2-1; the match to TRBD2 covers 11 bases. Trimming at V came to 5 bases and at J to 5 bases, leaving 2 bases not matched to a gene. The germline V gene has CDR1 LNHDA and CDR2 SQIVND (reference sequence). This CDR3 region has 14 residues.

The V and J genes are TRBV6-6 and TRBJ1-3, with D possibly matching TRBD1 (5 bases). Between the trimmed V and J ends, which lost 2 bases and 0 bases, there was a span of 11 bases. Per the germline V gene, CDR1 is MNHNY and CDR2 is SVGAGI (reference sequence). This CDR3 has 16 residues. CDR3 coding DNA: TGTGCCAGCAGTTACGGGTCGACAGCCTCTGGAAACACCATATATTTT. This encodes CASSYGSTASGNTIYF.

This chain uses TRBV6-5 with TRBJ1-6; 7 positions match TRBD1. V lost 8 bases to trimming and J lost 4 bases; unmatched junction nucleotides: 2. The CDR3 covers 13 residues. Germline lookup yields CDR1 MNHEY and CDR2 SVGAGI. This CDR3 reads CASGQVYNSPLHF. CDR3 nucleotides: TGTGCCAGCGGACAGGTTTATAATTCACCCCTCCACTTT.

V gene TRBV6-2 or TRBV6-3 combines with J gene TRBJ2-1, with a tentative D call TRBD2 (5 bases). Germline V gene lookup returns CDR1 MNHEY and CDR2 SVGEGT. V shed 2 bases and J shed 9 bases, with 14 bases lying between them. CDR3 length: 14 amino acids. CDR3 protein: CASSYVVPEGEQFF. For the CDR3, the DNA is TGTGCCAGCAGTTACGTGGTGCCCGAGGGTGAGCAGTTCTTC.

The rearrangement joins TRBV24-1 to TRBJ2-1; perhaps TRBD2 as D (6 bases). This CDR3 contains 13 residues. The germline V and J ends were trimmed by 8 bases and 5 bases, with 12 bases remaining between them. From germline, CDR1 is KGHDR and CDR2 SFDVKD. This chain's CDR3 is CATMGGKHNEQFF. Written as DNA, the CDR3 is TGTGCCACCATGGGCGGGAAGCACAATGAGCAGTTCTTC.

The genes are TRBV5-6 and TRBJ2-7; 7 bases fit TRBD1. The trim removed 5 bases at V and 3 bases at J, leaving 5 bases unmatched. CDR1 and CDR2 (germline): SGHDT, YYEEEE. The CDR3 extends over 13 amino acids. CDR3 loop: CASRGTDVYEQYF. The CDR3 DNA is TGTGCCAGCAGGGGGACAGACGTCTACGAGCAGTACTTC. Filled out from reference TRBV5-6 and TRBJ2-7, the complete variable domain reads DAGVTQSPTHLIKTRGQQVTLRCSPKSGHDTVSWYQQALGQGPQFIFQYYEEEERQRGNFPDRFSGHQFPNYSSELNVNALLLGDSALYLCASRGTDVYEQYFGPGTRLTVT.

This clone was found once. The chain carries TRBV6-5 and TRBJ2-1; D might be TRBD1 (5 bases). CDR3 size: 13 residues. Germline V gene lookup returns CDR1 MNHEY and CDR2 SVGAGI. Trimming left V 6 bases short and J 6 bases short, with 12 bases between. The CDR3: CASRKGPFNEQFF. CDR3 DNA: TGTGCCAGCAGAAAGGGGCCTTTCAATGAGCAGTTCTTC.

The rearrangement links TRBV4-3 to TRBJ1-6, with D tentatively TRBD1 (6 bases). Germline V lookup: CDR1 LGHNA, CDR2 YSLEER. The CDR3 totals 22 residues. V was trimmed by 0 bases and J by 3 bases, leaving 27 bases between them. The CDR3 DNA follows: TGCGCCAGCAGCCAAGATACACCAGAGGGGGGACTAGAGCTTTACTATAATTCACCCCTCCACTTT. The encoded protein is CASSQDTPEGGLELYYNSPLHF.

The V and J genes are TRBV2 and TRBJ2-1, with 12 bases identical to TRBD1. Germline assignment: CDR1 SNHLY and CDR2 FYNNEI. The junction had 7 bases not matched to a gene; V was cut back by 6 bases and J by 4 bases. This CDR3 spans 16 amino acids. CDR3 nucleotides: TGTGCCAGCAGGTCAGAGGGACAGGGGGCTTACAATGAGCAGTTCTTC. Its protein product is CASRSEGQGAYNEQFF.

CDR3 sequence reads: CATRSISYNEQFF. CDR3 DNA sequence: TGTGCCACCCGAAGCATCTCCTACAATGAGCAGTTCTTC. The chain combines TRBV27 with TRBJ2-1; D ambiguous. The CDR3 is made up of 13 amino acids. CDR1 MNHEY and CDR2 SMNVEV come from the germline V gene (reference sequence). Trimming pared 10 bases from V and 0 bases from J, leaving 10 bases between.

J is TRBJ2-3 and V is TRBV19, with 13 bases fitting TRBD2. The trim removed 4 bases at V and 3 bases at J, leaving 7 bases unmatched. The CDR3 length is 17 residues. Germline CDR1 is LNHDA and CDR2 is SQIVND (reference sequence). The CDR3 reads CASSREGLAGATDTQYF. The CDR3 DNA follows: TGTGCCAGTAGTAGGGAAGGACTAGCGGGAGCGACAGATACGCAGTATTTT.

DNA for the CDR3: TGCGCCAGGCAGGGGACAGATAGCAATCAGCCCCAGCATTTT. Protein sequence: CARQGTDSNQPQHF. This rearrangement joins TRBV10-1 to TRBJ1-5, with TRBD1 identical over 7 bases. Germline CDR1 WNHNN, CDR2 SYGVQD (reference sequence). Trimming at V came to 9 bases and at J to 0 bases, leaving 5 bases not matched to a gene. The CDR3 is 14 residues long.

The V call is TRBV19, the J call TRBJ1-5; perhaps TRBD1 as D (5 bases). CDR1 is LNHDA and CDR2 is SQIVND in the germline V gene (reference sequence). This CDR3 spans 14 amino acids. The ends were cut back, 3 bases at V and 0 bases at J, with 6 bases in the middle. CDR3 protein: CASSIGGSNQPQHF. CDR3 in DNA: TGTGCCAGTAGTATCGGGGGTAGCAATCAGCCCCAGCATTTT. The complete variable domain, with remaining parts taken from reference TRBV19 and TRBJ1-5, reads DGGITQSPKYLFRKEGQNVTLSCEQNLNHDAMYWYRQDPGQGLRLIYYSQIVNDFQKGDIAEGYSVSREKKESFPLTVTSAQKNPTAFYLCASSIGGSNQPQHFGDGTRLSIL.

CDR3 in DNA: TGTGCCAGTAGTGAACTGTGGGAGAGCTTCTACTATGGCTACACCTTC. Residues: CASSELWESFYYGYTF. The rearrangement links TRBV19 to TRBJ1-2; the D is unclear. In germline, CDR1 is LNHDA, CDR2 SQIVND (reference sequence). Deletions cut 5 bases from V and 3 bases from J, with 19 bases between. The CDR3 extends over 16 amino acids.

The chain couples TRBV28 to TRBJ1-5; unclear D gene. Germline CDR1 and CDR2: MDHEN and SYDVKM. This CDR3 region has 17 residues. Deletions cut 5 bases from V and 2 bases from J, with 19 bases between. The CDR3 DNA reads TGTGCCAGCAGTGGAGTAGTTCTCGGGGATGGCAATCAGCCCCAGCATTTT. This sequence encodes CASSGVVLGDGNQPQHF.

This chain joins TRBV28 and TRBJ2-3; the D gene is possibly TRBD1 (6 bases). The CDR3 length is 17 residues. Between the trimmed V and J ends, which lost 3 bases and 0 bases, there was a span of 16 bases. The germline CDR1 and CDR2 sequences are MDHEN and SYDVKM. The CDR3 DNA reads TGTGCCAGCAGTTTCCCAAGCCGGGACATTAGCACAGATACGCAGTATTTT. Its translation is CASSFPSRDISTDTQYF.